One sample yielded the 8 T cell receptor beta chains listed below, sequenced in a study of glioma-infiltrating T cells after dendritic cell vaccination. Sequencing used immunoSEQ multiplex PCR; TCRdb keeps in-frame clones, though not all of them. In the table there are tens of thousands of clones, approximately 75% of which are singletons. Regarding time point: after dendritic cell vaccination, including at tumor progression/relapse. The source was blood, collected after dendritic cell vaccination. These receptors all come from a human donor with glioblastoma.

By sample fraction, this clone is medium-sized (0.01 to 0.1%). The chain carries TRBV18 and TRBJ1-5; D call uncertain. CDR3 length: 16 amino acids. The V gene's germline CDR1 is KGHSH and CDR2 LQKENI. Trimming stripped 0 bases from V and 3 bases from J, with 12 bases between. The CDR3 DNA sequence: TGTGCCAGCTCACCACCAACAACGTCATCCAATCAGCCCCAGCATTTT. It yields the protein CASSPPTTSSNQPQHF. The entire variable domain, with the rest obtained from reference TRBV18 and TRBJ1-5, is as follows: NAGVMQNPRHLVRRRGQEARLRCSPMKGHSHVYWYRQLPEEGLKFMVYLQKENIIDESGMPKERFSAEFPKEGPSILRIQQVVRGDSAAYFCASSPPTTSSNQPQHFGDGTRLSIL.

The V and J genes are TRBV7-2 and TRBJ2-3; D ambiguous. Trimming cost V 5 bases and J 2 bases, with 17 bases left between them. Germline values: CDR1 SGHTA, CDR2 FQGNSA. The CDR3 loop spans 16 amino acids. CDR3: CASSPQDWLNTDTQYF. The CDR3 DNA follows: TGTGCCAGCAGCCCGCAAGACTGGCTTAACACAGATACGCAGTATTTT.

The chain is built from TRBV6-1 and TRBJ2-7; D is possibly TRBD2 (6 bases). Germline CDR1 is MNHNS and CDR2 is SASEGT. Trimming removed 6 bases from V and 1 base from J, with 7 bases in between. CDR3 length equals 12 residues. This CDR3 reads CASRDYSYEQYV. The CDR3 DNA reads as TGTGCCAGCAGGGACTATTCCTACGAGCAGTACGTC.

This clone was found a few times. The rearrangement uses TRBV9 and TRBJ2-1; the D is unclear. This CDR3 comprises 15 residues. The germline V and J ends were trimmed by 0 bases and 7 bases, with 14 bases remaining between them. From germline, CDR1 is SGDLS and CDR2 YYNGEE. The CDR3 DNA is TGTGCCAGCAGCGTAGCGATGGCTAGTTGGAATGAGCAGTTCTTC. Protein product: CASSVAMASWNEQFF.

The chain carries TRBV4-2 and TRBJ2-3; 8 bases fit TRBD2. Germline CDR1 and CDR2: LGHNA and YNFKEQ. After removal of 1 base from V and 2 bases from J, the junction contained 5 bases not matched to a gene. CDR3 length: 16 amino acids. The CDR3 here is CASSQVLSGDTDTQYF. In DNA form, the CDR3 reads TGTGCCAGCAGCCAAGTTCTTAGCGGGGACACAGATACGCAGTATTTT.

For the CDR3, the DNA is TGTGCCAGTAGTAGCGGACAGGGGGTCCACGAGCAGTACTTC. This encodes CASSSGQGVHEQYF. This chain connects TRBV19 to TRBJ2-7; 10 nucleotides match TRBD1. Trimming removed 4 bases from V and 5 bases from J; junction bases left unmatched: 5. Looked up from germline, CDR1 is LNHDA and CDR2 is SQIVND (reference sequence). This CDR3 is built from 14 residues.

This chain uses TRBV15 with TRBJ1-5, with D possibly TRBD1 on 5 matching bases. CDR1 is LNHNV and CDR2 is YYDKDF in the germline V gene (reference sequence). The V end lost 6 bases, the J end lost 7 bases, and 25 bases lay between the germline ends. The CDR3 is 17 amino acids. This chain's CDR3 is CATSQNPTAQLRQPQHF. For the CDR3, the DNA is TGTGCCACCAGTCAGAATCCGACAGCTCAACTTCGGCAGCCCCAGCATTTT.

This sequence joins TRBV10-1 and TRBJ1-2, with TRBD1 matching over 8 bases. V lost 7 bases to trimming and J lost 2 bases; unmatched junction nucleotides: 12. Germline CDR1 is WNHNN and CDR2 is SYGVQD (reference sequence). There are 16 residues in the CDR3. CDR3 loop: CASTFLKGQANYGYTF. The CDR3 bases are TGCGCCAGCACTTTCCTAAAGGGACAGGCCAACTATGGCTACACCTTC.